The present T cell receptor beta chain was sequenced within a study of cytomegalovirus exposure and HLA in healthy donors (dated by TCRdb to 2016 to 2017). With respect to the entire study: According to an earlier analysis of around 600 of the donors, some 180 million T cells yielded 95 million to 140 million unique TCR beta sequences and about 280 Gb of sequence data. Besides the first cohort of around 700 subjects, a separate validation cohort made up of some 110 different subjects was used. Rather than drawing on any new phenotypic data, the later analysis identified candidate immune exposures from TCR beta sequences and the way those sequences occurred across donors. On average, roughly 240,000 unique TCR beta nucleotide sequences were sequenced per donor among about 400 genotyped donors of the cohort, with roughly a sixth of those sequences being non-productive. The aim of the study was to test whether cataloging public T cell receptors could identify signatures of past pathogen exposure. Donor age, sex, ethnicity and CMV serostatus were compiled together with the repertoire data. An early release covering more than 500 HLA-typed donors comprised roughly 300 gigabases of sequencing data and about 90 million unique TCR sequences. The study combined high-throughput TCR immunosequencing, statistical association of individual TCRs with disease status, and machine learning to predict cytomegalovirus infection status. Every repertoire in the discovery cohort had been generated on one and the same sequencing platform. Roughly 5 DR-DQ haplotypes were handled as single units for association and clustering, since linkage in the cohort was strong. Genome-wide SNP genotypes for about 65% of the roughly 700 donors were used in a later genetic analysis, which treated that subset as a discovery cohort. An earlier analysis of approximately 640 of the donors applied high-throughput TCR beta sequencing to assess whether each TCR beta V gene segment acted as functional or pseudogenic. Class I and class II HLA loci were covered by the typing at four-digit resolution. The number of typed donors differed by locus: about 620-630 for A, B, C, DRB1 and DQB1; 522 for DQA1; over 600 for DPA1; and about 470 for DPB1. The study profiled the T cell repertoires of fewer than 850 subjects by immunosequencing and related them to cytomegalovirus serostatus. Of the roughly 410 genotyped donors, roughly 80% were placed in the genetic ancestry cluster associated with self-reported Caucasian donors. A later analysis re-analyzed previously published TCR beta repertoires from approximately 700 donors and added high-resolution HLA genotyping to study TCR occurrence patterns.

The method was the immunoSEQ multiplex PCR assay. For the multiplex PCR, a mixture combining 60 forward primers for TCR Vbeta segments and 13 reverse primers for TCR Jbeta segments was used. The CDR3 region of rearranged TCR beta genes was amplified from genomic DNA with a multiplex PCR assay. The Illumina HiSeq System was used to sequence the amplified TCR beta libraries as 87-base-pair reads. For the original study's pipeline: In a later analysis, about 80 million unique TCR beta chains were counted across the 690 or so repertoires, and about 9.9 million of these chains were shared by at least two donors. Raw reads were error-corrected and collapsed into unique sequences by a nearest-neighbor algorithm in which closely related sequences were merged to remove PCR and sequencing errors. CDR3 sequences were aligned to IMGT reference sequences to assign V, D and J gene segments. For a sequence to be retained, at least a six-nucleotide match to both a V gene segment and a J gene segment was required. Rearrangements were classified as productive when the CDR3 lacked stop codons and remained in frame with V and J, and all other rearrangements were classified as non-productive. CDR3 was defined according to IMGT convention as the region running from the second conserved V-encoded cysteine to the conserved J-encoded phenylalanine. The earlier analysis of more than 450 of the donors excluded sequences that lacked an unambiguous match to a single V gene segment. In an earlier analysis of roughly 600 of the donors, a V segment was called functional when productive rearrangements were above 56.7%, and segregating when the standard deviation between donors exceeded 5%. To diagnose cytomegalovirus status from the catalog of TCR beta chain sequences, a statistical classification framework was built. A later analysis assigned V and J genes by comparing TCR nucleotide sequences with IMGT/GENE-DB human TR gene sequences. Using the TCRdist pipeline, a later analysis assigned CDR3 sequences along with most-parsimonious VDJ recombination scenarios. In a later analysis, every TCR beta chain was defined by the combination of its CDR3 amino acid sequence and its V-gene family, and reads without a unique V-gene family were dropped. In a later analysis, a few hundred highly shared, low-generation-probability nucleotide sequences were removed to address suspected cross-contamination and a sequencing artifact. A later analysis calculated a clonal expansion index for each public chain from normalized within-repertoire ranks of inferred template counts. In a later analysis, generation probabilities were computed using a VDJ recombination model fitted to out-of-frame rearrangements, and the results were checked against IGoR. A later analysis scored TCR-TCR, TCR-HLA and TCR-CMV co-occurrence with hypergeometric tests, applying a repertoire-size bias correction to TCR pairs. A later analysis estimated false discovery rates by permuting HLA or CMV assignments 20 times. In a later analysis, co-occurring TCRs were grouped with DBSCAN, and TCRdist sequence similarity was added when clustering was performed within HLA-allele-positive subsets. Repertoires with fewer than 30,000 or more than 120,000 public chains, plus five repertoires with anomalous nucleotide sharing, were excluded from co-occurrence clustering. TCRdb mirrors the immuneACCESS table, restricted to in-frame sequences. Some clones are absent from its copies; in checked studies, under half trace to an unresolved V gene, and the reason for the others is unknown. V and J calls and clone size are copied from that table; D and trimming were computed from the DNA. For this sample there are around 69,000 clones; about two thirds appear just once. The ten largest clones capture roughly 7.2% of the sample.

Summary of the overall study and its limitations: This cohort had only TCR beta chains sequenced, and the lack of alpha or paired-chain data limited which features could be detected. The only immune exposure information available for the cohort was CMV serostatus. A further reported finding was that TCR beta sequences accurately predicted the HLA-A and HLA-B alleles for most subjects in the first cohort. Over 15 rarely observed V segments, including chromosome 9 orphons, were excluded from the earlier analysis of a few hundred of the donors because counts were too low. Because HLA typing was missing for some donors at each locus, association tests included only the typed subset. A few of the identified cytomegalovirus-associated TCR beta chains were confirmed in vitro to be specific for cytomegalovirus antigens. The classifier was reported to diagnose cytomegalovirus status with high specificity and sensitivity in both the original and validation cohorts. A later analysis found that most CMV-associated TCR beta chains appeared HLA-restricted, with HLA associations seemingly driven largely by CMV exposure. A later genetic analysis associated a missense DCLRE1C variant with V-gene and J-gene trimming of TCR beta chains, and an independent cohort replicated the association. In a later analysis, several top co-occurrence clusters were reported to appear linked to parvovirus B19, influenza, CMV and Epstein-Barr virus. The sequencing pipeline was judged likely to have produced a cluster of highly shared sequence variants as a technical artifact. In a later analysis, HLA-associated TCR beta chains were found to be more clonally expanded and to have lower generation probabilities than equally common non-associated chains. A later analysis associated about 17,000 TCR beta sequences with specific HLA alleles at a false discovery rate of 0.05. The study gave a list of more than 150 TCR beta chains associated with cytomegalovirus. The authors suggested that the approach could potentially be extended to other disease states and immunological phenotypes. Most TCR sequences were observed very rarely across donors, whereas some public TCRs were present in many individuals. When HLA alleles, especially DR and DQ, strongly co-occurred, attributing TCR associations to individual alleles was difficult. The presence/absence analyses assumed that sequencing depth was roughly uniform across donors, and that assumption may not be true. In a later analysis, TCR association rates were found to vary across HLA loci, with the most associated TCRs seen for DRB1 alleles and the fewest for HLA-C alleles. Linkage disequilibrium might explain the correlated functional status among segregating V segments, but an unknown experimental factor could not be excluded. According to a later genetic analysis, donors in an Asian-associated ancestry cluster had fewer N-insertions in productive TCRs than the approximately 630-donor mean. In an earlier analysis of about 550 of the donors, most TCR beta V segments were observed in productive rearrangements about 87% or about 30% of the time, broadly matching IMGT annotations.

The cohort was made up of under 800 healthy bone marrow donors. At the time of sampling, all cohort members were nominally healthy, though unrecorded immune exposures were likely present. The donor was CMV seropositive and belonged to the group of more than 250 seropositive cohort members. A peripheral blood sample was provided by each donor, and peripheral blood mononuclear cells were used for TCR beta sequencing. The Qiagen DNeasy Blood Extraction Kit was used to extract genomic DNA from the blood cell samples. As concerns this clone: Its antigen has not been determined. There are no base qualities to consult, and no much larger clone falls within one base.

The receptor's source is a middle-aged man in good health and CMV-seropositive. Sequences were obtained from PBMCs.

CDR3 sequence: CASTAGPRANYGYTF. In nucleotides, the sequence is TGTGCCAGCACTGCGGGACCGAGAGCTAACTATGGCTACACCTTC. The chain uses TRBV2 and TRBJ1-2; the best D guess is TRBD1, with 5 bases matching. Deletion took 7 bases off V and 0 bases off J, with a span of 15 bases between the germline ends. As encoded in the germline V gene, CDR1 is SNHLY while CDR2 is FYNNEI. The CDR3 covers 15 residues, taking in both the cysteine and the phenylalanine. Just the 45-base CDR3 DNA is kept, in frame starting at base 1.